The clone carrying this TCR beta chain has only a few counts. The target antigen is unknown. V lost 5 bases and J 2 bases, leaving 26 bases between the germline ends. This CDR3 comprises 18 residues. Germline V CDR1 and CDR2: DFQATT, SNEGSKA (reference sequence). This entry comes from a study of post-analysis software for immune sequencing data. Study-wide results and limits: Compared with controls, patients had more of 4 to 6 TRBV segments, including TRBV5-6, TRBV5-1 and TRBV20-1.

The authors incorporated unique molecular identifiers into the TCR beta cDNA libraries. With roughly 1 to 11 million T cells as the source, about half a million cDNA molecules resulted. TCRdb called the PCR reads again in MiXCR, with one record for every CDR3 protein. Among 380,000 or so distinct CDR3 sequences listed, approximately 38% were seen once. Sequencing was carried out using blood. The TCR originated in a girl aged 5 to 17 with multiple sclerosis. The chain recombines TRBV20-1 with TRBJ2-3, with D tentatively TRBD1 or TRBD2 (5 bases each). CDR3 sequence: CSAGGPTVVGTNTDTQYF. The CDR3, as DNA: TGCAGTGCTGGGGGACCTACCGTGGTGGGGACGAACACAGATACGCAGTATTTT.